This section outlines one T cell receptor gamma chain sequence together with its context. This clone is regarded as medium-sized (0.01 to 0.1%). It has no known antigen specificity. Per-nucleotide qualities are absent, and no much larger clonotype sits a single base away. V has 2 bases trimmed and J has 5 bases trimmed; junction bases matching no gene number 12. Inclusive of the bounding cysteine and phenylalanine, the CDR3 is 15 residues long. Here the CDR3 DNA is all that survives: 45 bases in frame from base 1. CDR1 and CDR2, looked up from the germline V gene (reference sequence), are VTNTFY and YDVSTARD. The data were taken from a study of human gamma delta and Vdelta1 T cells (dated by TCRdb to the late 2010s). Regarding the complete study: Delta One T cells, Vd1+ gamma-delta T cells, were investigated in the study as cytotoxic effectors against acute myeloid leukemia.

The study at large found these results: According to the report, Delta One T cells were polyclonal and showed broad cytotoxic targeting of acute myeloid leukemia.

The protocol used for the library was PCR. The run used an Illumina MiSeq. Public reads were reanalyzed in TCRdb with CATT, and rows carrying the same DNA were merged afterwards. A total of around 4,500 gamma-chain clones appear in this sample, about 30% of them only once. The ten top clones hold 2.5% to 3.5% of the sample. The sequence links TRGV3 to TRGJ1 or TRGJ2. The sample consisted of Vdelta1 gamma-delta T cells from blood grown in culture (DOT cells). The label giving this sample's cell subset or site can be read as: Delta One T cells, in vitro expanded/differentiated Vd1+ gamma-delta T cells. This clonotype was sampled from a human donor in good health. The CDR3 in this case is CATWDTPLGNYKKLF. The nucleotide sequence reads as follows: TGTGCCACCTGGGACACACCTTTGGGGAATTATAAGAAACTCTTT.